The present T cell receptor beta chain was sequenced within a study of CXCR3-negative and CXCR3-positive naive CD8 T cells. Overall study findings and caveats: Whereas memory cells differed, naive CXCR3-negative and CXCR3-positive cells shared similar TRBV-TRBJ usage. More hydrophobic TRB CDR3s were found in CXCR3-positive naive cells than in CXCR3-negative naive cells. Both of the naive subsets showed about the same high diversity, but memory CD8+ cells had much less.

Preparation of TRB cDNA libraries relied on 5' RACE carrying UMI labels. TCRdb re-called the 5' RACE reads; one entry per CDR3 protein, DNA not given. The data show about 89,000 distinct CDR3 sequences, and the top ten clones hold around 0.58%. Germline V CDR1 and CDR2: DFQATT, SNEGSKA (reference sequence). The CDR3 sequence is 19 residues long. As concerns this clonotype: What it binds is unknown.

This clonotype was obtained from a human donor in good health. Some clones in this sample may be carry-over from other donors' samples. This chain connects TRBV20-1 to TRBJ2-2; TCRdb calls TRBD1, which cannot be checked without DNA. Sequenced sample: naive CXCR3+ CD8+ T cells from blood. As for subset: CD45RO-CCR7+CD27+CD95- naive CD8+ T cells expressing CXCR3 (TNR3+). The CDR3 reads CSARDLLAGAVMDTGELFF.